These T cell receptor beta chains were read from a single sample in a study of blood T cell repertoires in COVID-19. Profiling relied on immunoSEQ multiplex PCR, and the TCRdb table lists in-frame clones only, not all of them. The table includes about 170,000 clones, 87% detected once. The material sequenced was PBMCs or T cells enriched from blood (not recorded which). Receptors originate from a human donor with acute COVID-19. The donor label of this sample is uncertain. Both conserved end residues are part of each CDR3. The order of the fields is CDR3 protein, CDR3 DNA, D gene, CDR3 length, V gene, clone size, J gene. The D gene is left open where the match is weak. A clone size is listed for some rows: how often the clone was seen (once, few, many), or a class if it is expanded.

CDR3: CATSRDSETQYF; DNA: TGTGCCACCAGCAGAGATTCGGAGACCCAGTACTTC; D: -; length: 12; V: TRBV15; size: -; J: TRBJ2-5
CDR3: CASSPGLAGAETQYF; DNA: TGTGCCAGCAGCCCCGGACTAGCGGGGGCAGAGACCCAGTACTTC; D: TRBD2; length: 15; V: TRBV7-3; size: -; J: TRBJ2-5
CDR3: CASSPPTTGNTIYF; DNA: TGTGCCAGTAGCCCCCCCACAACTGGAAACACCATATATTTT; D: -; length: 14; V: TRBV19; size: -; J: TRBJ1-3
CDR3: CASSLETGLNEKLFF; DNA: TGTGCCAGCAGCCTAGAGACAGGCCTTAATGAAAAACTGTTTTTT; D: -; length: 15; V: TRBV6-5; size: -; J: TRBJ1-4
CDR3: CASSYSISGNIQYF; DNA: TGTGCCAGCAGTTACTCCATCAGCGGAAACATTCAGTACTTC; D: -; length: 14; V: TRBV6-5; size: -; J: TRBJ2-4
CDR3: CALQGTNYGYTF; DNA: TGTGCCCTCCAGGGGACAAACTATGGCTACACCTTC; D: -; length: 12; V: TRBV6-5; size: -; J: TRBJ1-2
CDR3: CASSLDRGNQPQHF; DNA: TGCGCCAGCAGCCTCGACAGGGGTAATCAGCCCCAGCATTTT; D: TRBD1; length: 14; V: TRBV5-1; size: -; J: TRBJ1-5
CDR3: CASRVQGDTEAFF; DNA: TGTGCCAGCAGAGTTCAGGGGGACACTGAAGCTTTCTTT; D: TRBD1; length: 13; V: TRBV6-5; size: -; J: TRBJ1-1
CDR3: CASSEYMGRGNSEAFF; DNA: TGTGCCAGCAGTGAATATATGGGGAGGGGGAACAGTGAAGCTTTCTTT; D: -; length: 16; V: TRBV25-1; size: -; J: TRBJ1-1
CDR3: CASSPAQPGGNTQYF; DNA: TGTGCCAGCAGCCCCGCCCAACCAGGCGGGAATACGCAGTATTTT; D: -; length: 15; V: TRBV7-3; size: -; J: TRBJ2-3
CDR3: CASGLPGFTEAFF; DNA: TGTGCCAGCGGACTCCCTGGTTTCACTGAAGCTTTCTTT; D: -; length: 13; V: TRBV27; size: few; J: TRBJ1-1
CDR3: CASSLETGGRGAFF; DNA: TGTGCCAGCAGCTTAGAGACAGGGGGCCGGGGAGCTTTCTTT; D: TRBD1; length: 14; V: TRBV11-2; size: -; J: TRBJ1-1
CDR3: CASNPKGETDTQYF; DNA: TGTGCCAGTAACCCTAAAGGGGAAACAGATACGCAGTATTTT; D: -; length: 14; V: TRBV19; size: -; J: TRBJ2-3
CDR3: CASSQERQGAYEQYF; DNA: TGTGCCAGCAGCCAAGAGAGACAGGGCGCCTACGAGCAGTACTTC; D: TRBD1; length: 15; V: TRBV4-2; size: once; J: TRBJ2-7
CDR3: CASSVTPGVTDTQYF; DNA: TGTGCCAGCAGCGTGACGCCAGGTGTCACAGATACGCAGTATTTT; D: -; length: 15; V: TRBV9; size: -; J: TRBJ2-3
CDR3: CASRQGSTDTQYF; DNA: TGTGCCAGCAGACAGGGAAGCACAGATACGCAGTATTTT; D: TRBD1; length: 13; V: TRBV19; size: -; J: TRBJ2-3
CDR3: CASSTGLARTDTQYF; DNA: TGTGCCAGTAGTACTGGACTAGCTCGCACAGATACGCAGTATTTT; D: TRBD2; length: 15; V: TRBV19; size: -; J: TRBJ2-3
CDR3: CASSPTRRSFYGYTF; DNA: TGTGCCAGCAGCCCCACCCGACGGAGTTTCTATGGCTACACCTTC; D: -; length: 15; V: TRBV14; size: -; J: TRBJ1-2
CDR3: CSAGRQGNGYTF; DNA: TGCAGCGCCGGTAGACAGGGAAACGGCTACACCTTC; D: TRBD1; length: 12; V: TRBV29-1; size: few; J: TRBJ1-2
CDR3: CASSPSLTVYQPQHF; DNA: TGTGCCAGCAGTCCTTCACTTACAGTTTATCAGCCCCAGCATTTT; D: -; length: 15; V: TRBV6-5; size: -; J: TRBJ1-5
CDR3: CASSIGSSYEQYF; DNA: TGTGCCAGTAGTATAGGGAGCTCCTACGAGCAGTACTTC; D: -; length: 13; V: TRBV19; size: -; J: TRBJ2-7
CDR3: CALQTGARNQPQHF; DNA: TGTGCCCTGCAGACAGGGGCCCGGAATCAGCCCCAGCATTTT; D: TRBD1; length: 14; V: TRBV30; size: -; J: TRBJ1-5
CDR3: CASSPLGGEDTEAFF; DNA: TGTGCCAGCAGCCCTCTGGGGGGGGAGGACACTGAAGCTTTCTTT; D: -; length: 15; V: TRBV7-9; size: -; J: TRBJ1-1
CDR3: CASSEGQVNQPQHF; DNA: TGTGCCAGCAGTGAAGGCCAGGTCAATCAGCCCCAGCATTTT; D: -; length: 14; V: TRBV2; size: -; J: TRBJ1-5
CDR3: CATSDPLDRGNTGELFF; DNA: TGTGCCACCAGTGATCCCCTCGACAGGGGGAACACCGGGGAGCTGTTTTTT; D: TRBD1; length: 17; V: TRBV24-1; size: -; J: TRBJ2-2
CDR3: CASSADGQGMNTEAFF; DNA: TGCGCCAGCAGCGCCGACGGACAGGGAATGAACACTGAAGCTTTCTTT; D: TRBD1; length: 16; V: TRBV5-1; size: -; J: TRBJ1-1
CDR3: CASRGHLNEQFF; DNA: TGTGCCAGCAGAGGACATCTCAATGAGCAGTTCTTC; D: -; length: 12; V: TRBV6-5; size: -; J: TRBJ2-1
CDR3: CASSFTGAPNLYYGYTF; DNA: TGTGCCAGCAGCTTCACAGGGGCCCCGAACCTTTACTATGGCTACACCTTC; D: TRBD1; length: 17; V: TRBV5-6; size: -; J: TRBJ1-2
CDR3: CASSLEGGAAWKQYF; DNA: TGTGCCAGCAGCTTAGAGGGAGGCGCAGCCTGGAAGCAGTACTTC; D: -; length: 15; V: TRBV7-9; size: once; J: TRBJ2-7
CDR3: CASTASGTSNSPLHF; DNA: TGTGCCAGTACCGCATCCGGGACATCAAATTCACCCCTCCACTTT; D: -; length: 15; V: TRBV19; size: -; J: TRBJ1-6
CDR3: CATSDPSGLSTDTQYF; DNA: TGTGCCACCAGTGATCCCTCAGGGTTAAGCACAGATACGCAGTATTTT; D: -; length: 16; V: TRBV24-1; size: -; J: TRBJ2-3
CDR3: CASSRLPGTVSNQPQHF; DNA: TGCGCCAGCAGCCGGCTCCCCGGGACAGTTAGCAATCAGCCCCAGCATTTT; D: TRBD1; length: 17; V: TRBV4-1; size: once; J: TRBJ1-5
CDR3: CASSRTPNRVPNQPQHF; DNA: TGTGCCAGCAGTCGCACTCCTAACAGGGTTCCCAATCAGCCCCAGCATTTT; D: -; length: 17; V: TRBV11-3; size: -; J: TRBJ1-5
CDR3: CASSFRTDTQYF; DNA: TGCGCCAGCAGCTTCCGGACAGATACGCAGTATTTT; D: -; length: 12; V: TRBV5-1; size: -; J: TRBJ2-3
CDR3: CASGLQNTEAFF; DNA: TGTGCTAGTGGTTTGCAGAACACTGAAGCTTTCTTT; D: -; length: 12; V: TRBV12-5; size: -; J: TRBJ1-1
CDR3: CASGLSGTPETQYF; DNA: TGTGCTAGTGGTTTAAGCGGGACGCCAGAGACCCAGTACTTC; D: TRBD2; length: 14; V: TRBV12-5; size: -; J: TRBJ2-5
CDR3: CATGRGRDMRYTF; DNA: TGTGCCACCGGGCGGGGGCGCGACATGCGCTACACCTTC; D: -; length: 13; V: TRBV12-3/TRBV12-4; size: -; J: TRBJ1-2
CDR3: CASSPRGRFYEQYF; DNA: TGTGCCAGCAGCCCCCGGGGAAGATTCTACGAGCAGTACTTC; D: -; length: 14; V: TRBV3-1/TRBV3-2; size: few; J: TRBJ2-7